One sample yielded the 3 T cell receptor beta chains listed below, sequenced in a study of T cell changes during pregnancy in multiple sclerosis. Sequencing was performed with immunoSEQ multiplex PCR; in TCRdb, only in-frame clones are kept and a portion is missing. This table has roughly 100,000 clones, less than 95% appearing once. This material consisted of peripheral blood, taken after pregnancy. The receptors were sampled from a female donor with multiple sclerosis, enrolled in a pregnancy study.

The rearrangement links TRBV4-2 to TRBJ1-1; 7 bases align to TRBD1. The trim removed 0 bases at V and 6 bases at J, leaving 10 bases unmatched. CDR3 length: 16 residues. Germline values: CDR1 LGHNA, CDR2 YNFKEQ. CDR3 loop: CASSQDRGQLGAEAFF. CDR3 coding DNA: TGTGCCAGCAGCCAAGATCGGGGACAGCTGGGGGCTGAAGCTTTCTTT.

The CDR3 DNA sequence: TGTGCCAGCAGCTACAGGGGGCCGTCCTACGAGCAGTACTTC. Protein product: CASSYRGPSYEQYF. The chain joins TRBV2 to TRBJ2-7; 9 bases line up with TRBD1. Germline assignment: CDR1 SNHLY and CDR2 FYNNEI. The ends lost 6 bases at V and 1 base at J; junction bases unmatched: 4. The CDR3 sequence is 14 residues long.

The rearrangement links TRBV18 to TRBJ1-5, with unresolved D. V was cut by 2 bases and J by 1 base, with 12 bases left in between. Germline V gene sequence: CDR1 KGHSH, CDR2 LQKENI. CDR3 length equals 16 residues. CDR3 residues: CASSPEMPGSNQPQHF. The CDR3 DNA reads as TGTGCCAGCTCACCAGAAATGCCGGGGAGCAATCAGCCCCAGCATTTT.